The clone carrying this TCR beta chain was seen more than once but under ten times. Its matching antigen is unknown. A multiplex PCR was run with 60 Vbeta primers and 13 Jbeta primers. In the original analysis: An analysis that came later counted 80 million or so unique TCR beta chains, around 10 million shared. Sequencing used immunoSEQ multiplex PCR; TCRdb keeps in-frame clones, though not all of them. V and J calls and clone size are those listed in that table; D and trimming were worked out from the DNA. The table lists about 170,000 clones, around 72% of them singletons. Germline V gene lookup returns CDR1 WNHNN and CDR2 SYGVQD (reference sequence). Trimming removed 7 bases from V and 0 bases from J; junction bases left unmatched: 6. The CDR3 sequence is 15 residues long. The data originate from a study of cytomegalovirus exposure and HLA in healthy donors. Overall study results and limits: Among donors in an Asian-associated ancestry cluster, a later analysis reportedly found fewer N-insertions than the roughly 610-donor mean.

Sequencing input: PBMCs. The clonotype was recovered from a man aged 35-49 years in good health and CMV-seropositive. J is TRBJ1-3 and V is TRBV10-1; 7 bases align to TRBD1. Here the CDR3 DNA reads TGCGCCAGCACGAGACAGGGATGCTCTGGAAACACCATATATTTT. It translates to CASTRQGCSGNTIYF.